This is a list of T cell receptor beta chains from one sample in a study of CD8+ T cells in alopecia areata. Clones were sequenced by immunoSEQ multiplex PCR, and TCRdb holds only the in-frame ones, with some missing. The table has 150,000 to 200,000 clones, about 65% seen once. The specimen comprised CD4+ T cells sorted from blood, sampled around week 49, from a patient treated with tofacitinib. The receptor source for this set is a human donor with alopecia areata. CDR3s include the opening cysteine and the closing phenylalanine or tryptophan. A D gene is named only where the DNA matches it firmly. Part of the rows lack a size; the others show once, few, many or a class for expanded clones.

>TRBV2|TRBJ2-1|.|.|13
CASSDSSYNEQFF
TGTGCCAGCAGTGATAGCTCCTACAATGAGCAGTTCTTC
>TRBV7-9|TRBJ1-1|.|.|14
CASSLWEVNTEAFF
TGTGCCAGCAGCTTATGGGAAGTGAACACTGAAGCTTTCTTT
>TRBV10-3|TRBJ1-1|few|TRBD1|13
CATQTGENTEAFF
TGTGCCACCCAGACAGGGGAGAACACTGAAGCTTTCTTT
>TRBV25-1|TRBJ1-2|.|.|13
CASSDSSYYGYTF
TGTGCCAGCAGTGACAGCTCATACTATGGCTACACCTTC
>TRBV9|TRBJ2-3|.|TRBD2|17
CASSVGAGGWKTDTQYF
TGTGCCAGCAGCGTAGGAGCGGGGGGCTGGAAGACAGATACGCAGTATTTT
>TRBV29-1|TRBJ2-1|once|TRBD2|13
CSVDEAGGNEQFF
TGCAGCGTTGATGAAGCGGGGGGGAATGAGCAGTTCTTC
>TRBV6-1|TRBJ1-2|.|.|13
CASTRDGPYGYTF
TGTGCCAGCACCAGGGACGGCCCCTATGGCTACACCTTC
>TRBV29-1|TRBJ1-1|.|.|12
CSAYVRGTEAFF
TGCAGCGCCTACGTGCGGGGCACTGAAGCTTTCTTT
>TRBV11-2|TRBJ2-3|.|.|14
CASSFLQGTDTQYF
TGTGCCAGCAGCTTCCTACAGGGTACAGATACGCAGTATTTT
>TRBV15|TRBJ2-1|.|TRBD1|15
CATSRRQGSYNEQFF
TGTGCCACCAGCCGAAGACAGGGCTCCTACAATGAGCAGTTCTTC
>TRBV29-1|TRBJ1-5|.|.|14
CSVRESGKDQPQHF
TGCAGCGTTCGGGAGTCCGGGAAGGATCAGCCCCAGCATTTT
>TRBV5-6|TRBJ2-3|.|TRBD1|15
CASSFGTGSTDTQYF
TGTGCCAGCAGCTTCGGGACAGGCAGCACAGATACGCAGTATTTT
>TRBV23-1|TRBJ2-1|few|.|16
CASSQETGIYIHEQFF
TGCGCCAGCAGTCAGGAGACAGGCATCTACATCCATGAGCAGTTCTTC
>TRBV11-3|TRBJ1-1|once|.|14
CASSPNTGSTEAFF
TGTGCCAGCAGTCCAAATACAGGAAGCACTGAAGCTTTCTTT
>TRBV7-2|TRBJ1-2|.|.|14
CASSLGHNNYGYTF
TGTGCCAGCAGCTTGGGACACAACAACTATGGCTACACCTTC
>TRBV9|TRBJ2-3|.|.|14
CASRAAGAGDTQYF
TGTGCCAGCAGGGCAGCGGGCGCTGGAGATACGCAGTATTTT
>TRBV29-1|TRBJ2-1|.|.|11
CSVVPYNEQFF
TGCAGCGTTGTGCCTTACAATGAGCAGTTCTTC
>TRBV7-2|TRBJ1-2|.|.|15
CASSPGPGTLNGYTF
TGTGCCAGCAGCCCAGGTCCCGGGACATTGAATGGCTACACCTTC
>TRBV30|TRBJ1-4|.|TRBD1|15
CAWSASGTGNEKLFF
TGTGCCTGGAGTGCATCCGGGACAGGGAATGAAAAACTGTTTTTT
>TRBV30|TRBJ2-7|.|TRBD2|14
CAWGSGGQSYEQYF
TGTGCCTGGGGAAGCGGGGGCCAGTCCTACGAGCAGTACTTC
>TRBV11-2|TRBJ1-5|.|.|13
CASSSDPLWPQHF
TGTGCCAGCAGCTCAGATCCACTGTGGCCCCAGCATTTT
>TRBV25-1|TRBJ1-2|.|.|14
CASSEMRVGHGYTF
TGTGCCAGCAGTGAAATGAGGGTGGGCCATGGCTACACCTTC
>TRBV29-1|TRBJ2-7|few|TRBD2|16
CSVESRTGTSSYEQYF
TGCAGCGTTGAATCTAGAACCGGGACTAGTAGCTACGAGCAGTACTTC